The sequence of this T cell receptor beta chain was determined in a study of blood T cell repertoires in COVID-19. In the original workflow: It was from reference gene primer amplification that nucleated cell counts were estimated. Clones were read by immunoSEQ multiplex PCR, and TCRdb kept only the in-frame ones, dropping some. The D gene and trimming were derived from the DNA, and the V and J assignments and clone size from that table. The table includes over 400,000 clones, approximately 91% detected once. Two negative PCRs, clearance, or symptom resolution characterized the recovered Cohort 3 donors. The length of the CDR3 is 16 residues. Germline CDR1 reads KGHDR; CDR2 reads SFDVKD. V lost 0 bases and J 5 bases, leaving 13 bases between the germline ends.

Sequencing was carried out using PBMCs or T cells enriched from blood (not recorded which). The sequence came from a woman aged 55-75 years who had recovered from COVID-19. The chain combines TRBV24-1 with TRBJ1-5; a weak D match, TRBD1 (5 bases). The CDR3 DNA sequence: TGTGCCACCAGTGATTTGCGGGGGGAGTGGGATCAGCCCCAGCATTTT. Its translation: CATSDLRGEWDQPQHF.